These T cell receptor beta chains were read from a single sample in a study of Graves' ophthalmopathy and Graves' hyperthyroidism. From the multiplex PCR reads, TCRdb called clonotypes with MiXCR, one entry per CDR3 protein. The data show approximately 410,000 distinct CDR3 sequences, 15% seen once. The sequenced sample consisted of peripheral blood. These receptors were collected from a young woman with stable Graves' hyperthyroidism. CDR3s include the opening cysteine and the closing phenylalanine or tryptophan. D genes are given only for firm matches. Expanded clones get a size class; other rows say once, few or many, or leave the size out.

d_call: .
clone_size: few
j_call: TRBJ1-2
v_call: TRBV3-1
cdr3_aa: CASGGAGTYGYTF
cdr3_nt: TGTGCCAGCGGTGGTGCCGGGACCTATGGCTACACCTTC

d_call: .
clone_size: many
j_call: TRBJ2-7
v_call: TRBV9
cdr3_aa: CASSARDLSLGYEQYF
cdr3_nt: TGTGCCAGCAGCGCCCGGGACCTATCTTTAGGGTACGAGCAGTACTTC

d_call: TRBD1
clone_size: many
j_call: TRBJ1-5
v_call: TRBV11-3
cdr3_aa: CASSLTWDSSNQPQHF
cdr3_nt: TGTGCCAGCAGCTTAACCTGGGACAGTAGCAATCAGCCCCAGCATTTT

d_call: TRBD1
clone_size: many
j_call: TRBJ2-2
v_call: TRBV24-1
cdr3_aa: CATSDDRDTGELFF
cdr3_nt: TGTGCCACCAGTGATGACAGGGACACCGGGGAGCTGTTTTTT

d_call: TRBD1
clone_size: many
j_call: TRBJ1-5
v_call: TRBV20-1
cdr3_aa: CSAGTQGGIQPQHF
cdr3_nt: TGCAGTGCAGGCACCCAGGGGGGGATTCAGCCCCAGCATTTT

d_call: .
clone_size: few
j_call: TRBJ2-2
v_call: TRBV19
cdr3_aa: CASNLGGTGELFF
cdr3_nt: TGTGCCAGTAATCTGGGGGGCACCGGGGAGCTGTTTTTT

d_call: TRBD2
clone_size: .
j_call: TRBJ2-7
v_call: TRBV6-1
cdr3_aa: CAAAGSGGYEQYF
cdr3_nt: TGTGCCGCTGCCGGTAGCGGGGGCTACGAGCAGTACTTC

d_call: .
clone_size: .
j_call: TRBJ1-5
v_call: TRBV6-1
cdr3_aa: CASRKKGVYSNQPQHF
cdr3_nt: TGTGCCAGCAGGAAAAAGGGGGTTTATAGCAATCAGCCCCAGCATTTT

d_call: TRBD1
clone_size: .
j_call: TRBJ1-1
v_call: TRBV12-3/TRBV12-4
cdr3_aa: CASSLLGQAGNTEAFF
cdr3_nt: TGTGCCAGCAGTTTATTGGGACAGGCCGGGAACACTGAAGCTTTCTTT

d_call: TRBD1
clone_size: .
j_call: TRBJ2-2
v_call: TRBV5-1
cdr3_aa: CASSWTGVGTGELFF
cdr3_nt: TGCGCCAGCAGCTGGACAGGGGTAGGGACCGGGGAGCTGTTTTTT

d_call: TRBD1
clone_size: many
j_call: TRBJ1-2
v_call: TRBV27
cdr3_aa: CASSSATGTGGGGYTF
cdr3_nt: TGTGCCAGCAGTTCCGCCACCGGGACAGGGGGAGGGGGCTACACCTTC

d_call: .
clone_size: many
j_call: TRBJ2-7
v_call: TRBV6-1
cdr3_aa: CASSELRADEQYF
cdr3_nt: TGTGCCAGCAGTGAACTACGGGCGGACGAGCAGTACTTC

d_call: TRBD1
clone_size: many
j_call: TRBJ1-2
v_call: TRBV7-2
cdr3_aa: CAIRQGMGYGYTF
cdr3_nt: TGTGCCATACGACAGGGGATGGGCTATGGCTACACCTTC

d_call: .
clone_size: many
j_call: TRBJ1-1
v_call: TRBV4-2
cdr3_aa: CASSLRGGAWDTEAFF
cdr3_nt: TGTGCCAGCAGCCTCCGGGGGGGCGCTTGGGACACTGAAGCTTTCTTT

d_call: .
clone_size: few
j_call: TRBJ2-5
v_call: TRBV4-2
cdr3_aa: CASSQDKGGGRETQYF
cdr3_nt: TGTGCCAGCAGCCAAGATAAGGGGGGGGGGCGAGAGACCCAGTACTTC

d_call: .
clone_size: many
j_call: TRBJ1-1
v_call: TRBV7-9
cdr3_aa: CASSLAGSGGTEAFF
cdr3_nt: TGTGCCAGCAGCTTAGCCGGGTCCGGGGGCACTGAAGCTTTCTTT

d_call: .
clone_size: many
j_call: TRBJ2-6
v_call: TRBV2
cdr3_aa: CASSVSGLSGANVLTF
cdr3_nt: TGTGCCAGCAGTGTAAGCGGGCTCTCTGGGGCCAACGTCCTGACTTTC

d_call: TRBD1
clone_size: many
j_call: TRBJ1-2
v_call: TRBV13
cdr3_aa: CASSSDLDRDYGYTF
cdr3_nt: TGTGCCAGCAGCTCTGACCTAGACAGGGACTATGGCTACACCTTC

d_call: TRBD1
clone_size: .
j_call: TRBJ1-1
v_call: TRBV28
cdr3_aa: CASSPPGQGVANTEAFF
cdr3_nt: TGTGCCAGCAGTCCTCCGGGACAGGGTGTCGCGAACACTGAAGCTTTCTTT

d_call: .
clone_size: many
j_call: TRBJ1-5
v_call: TRBV5-1
cdr3_aa: CASSLEGLDQPQHF
cdr3_nt: TGCGCCAGCAGCTTGGAAGGTTTGGATCAGCCCCAGCATTTT

d_call: .
clone_size: many
j_call: TRBJ2-7
v_call: TRBV4-1
cdr3_aa: CASSQAPRGEFYEQYF
cdr3_nt: TGCGCCAGCAGCCAAGCGCCCAGGGGGGAATTCTACGAGCAGTACTTC

d_call: .
clone_size: many
j_call: TRBJ1-1
v_call: TRBV4-1
cdr3_aa: CASSQQGTYTEAFF
cdr3_nt: TGCGCCAGCAGCCAACAGGGAACCTACACTGAAGCTTTCTTT

d_call: TRBD1
clone_size: many
j_call: TRBJ1-2
v_call: TRBV20-1
cdr3_aa: CSARWTGGRNGYTF
cdr3_nt: TGCAGTGCTAGATGGACAGGGGGTCGAAATGGCTACACCTTC

d_call: .
clone_size: .
j_call: TRBJ2-7
v_call: TRBV28
cdr3_aa: CASSRSQVVLSPYEQYF
cdr3_nt: TGTGCCAGCAGCCGGTCTCAGGTCGTCTTAAGTCCCTACGAGCAGTACTTC

d_call: .
clone_size: many
j_call: TRBJ2-5
v_call: TRBV20-1
cdr3_aa: CSAKGQETQYF
cdr3_nt: TGCAGTGCTAAGGGCCAAGAGACCCAGTACTTC

d_call: TRBD1
clone_size: many
j_call: TRBJ1-1
v_call: TRBV11-2
cdr3_aa: CASSPRAGGMNTEAFF
cdr3_nt: TGTGCCAGCAGCCCAAGGGCAGGGGGAATGAACACTGAAGCTTTCTTT

d_call: .
clone_size: many
j_call: TRBJ1-2
v_call: TRBV11-2
cdr3_aa: CASSLGQGWNGYTF
cdr3_nt: TGTGCCAGCAGCTTAGGCCAGGGTTGGAATGGCTACACCTTC

d_call: TRBD1
clone_size: few
j_call: TRBJ2-4
v_call: TRBV6-1
cdr3_aa: CASSPSGQGRVWENIKYF
cdr3_nt: TGTGCCAGCAGTCCCTCCGGACAGGGACGAGTGTGGGAAAACATTAAGTACTTC

d_call: .
clone_size: .
j_call: TRBJ2-7
v_call: TRBV5-1
cdr3_aa: CASSLRVETVPYEQYF
cdr3_nt: TGCGCCAGCAGCCTGAGGGTCGAGACGGTCCCCTACGAGCAGTACTTC

d_call: .
clone_size: many
j_call: TRBJ1-1
v_call: TRBV11-2
cdr3_aa: CASRLLPGRESAFF
cdr3_nt: TGTGCCAGCAGGTTGTTGCCCGGGCGGGAGTCAGCTTTCTTT

d_call: .
clone_size: .
j_call: TRBJ2-4
v_call: TRBV7-9
cdr3_aa: CASSPLVGGDPPHIQYF
cdr3_nt: TGTGCCAGCAGCCCCCTCGTCGGGGGCGACCCCCCGCACATTCAGTACTTC

d_call: .
clone_size: .
j_call: TRBJ1-2
v_call: TRBV6-1
cdr3_aa: CASSEQIQGYGYTF
cdr3_nt: TGTGCCAGCAGTGAACAAATCCAGGGCTATGGCTACACCTTC

d_call: .
clone_size: many
j_call: TRBJ1-2
v_call: TRBV6-1
cdr3_aa: CASSSAGQGGYGYTF
cdr3_nt: TGTGCCAGCAGCTCAGCGGGTCAGGGAGGCTATGGCTACACCTTC

d_call: .
clone_size: many
j_call: TRBJ1-2
v_call: TRBV9
cdr3_aa: CASRKHSGDGYTF
cdr3_nt: TGTGCCAGCAGAAAACACAGTGGAGATGGCTACACCTTC

d_call: .
clone_size: many
j_call: TRBJ1-1
v_call: TRBV11-2
cdr3_aa: CASSLVQAAGTEAFF
cdr3_nt: TGTGCCAGCAGCTTAGTTCAGGCAGCTGGTACTGAAGCTTTCTTT

d_call: .
clone_size: many
j_call: TRBJ2-7
v_call: TRBV12-3/TRBV12-4
cdr3_aa: CASRPTGLNSYEQYF
cdr3_nt: TGTGCCAGCAGGCCCACGGGACTGAACTCCTACGAGCAGTACTTC

d_call: TRBD1
clone_size: .
j_call: TRBJ1-5
v_call: TRBV18
cdr3_aa: CASSPPLSGGYQPQHF
cdr3_nt: TGTGCCAGCTCACCACCATTATCAGGGGGCTATCAGCCCCAGCATTTT

d_call: TRBD1
clone_size: many
j_call: TRBJ1-1
v_call: TRBV12-3/TRBV12-4
cdr3_aa: CASSPRQGGATEAFF
cdr3_nt: TGTGCCAGCAGTCCTAGACAGGGTGGGGCCACTGAAGCTTTCTTT

d_call: TRBD1
clone_size: many
j_call: TRBJ1-5
v_call: TRBV14
cdr3_aa: CASSVQGVSNQPQHF
cdr3_nt: TGTGCCAGCAGCGTGCAGGGGGTTAGCAATCAGCCCCAGCATTTT

d_call: TRBD1
clone_size: many
j_call: TRBJ2-7
v_call: TRBV2
cdr3_aa: CASSPDRGREQYF
cdr3_nt: TGTGCCAGCAGTCCGGACAGGGGGCGGGAGCAGTACTTC

d_call: TRBD1
clone_size: many
j_call: TRBJ1-2
v_call: TRBV7-2
cdr3_aa: CASSLRTGVMRGYTF
cdr3_nt: TGTGCCAGCAGCTTAAGGACAGGGGTTATGCGTGGCTACACCTTC

d_call: .
clone_size: many
j_call: TRBJ1-2
v_call: TRBV7-9
cdr3_aa: CASSLRIGTDYGYTF
cdr3_nt: TGTGCCAGCAGCTTGAGGATCGGGACGGACTATGGCTACACCTTC

d_call: .
clone_size: many
j_call: TRBJ2-2
v_call: TRBV7-2
cdr3_aa: CASTYRKNTGELFF
cdr3_nt: TGTGCCAGCACCTACCGTAAGAACACCGGGGAGCTGTTTTTT

d_call: .
clone_size: many
j_call: TRBJ2-5
v_call: TRBV20-1
cdr3_aa: CSARDRKETQYF
cdr3_nt: TGCAGTGCTAGAGATCGTAAGGAGACCCAGTACTTC

d_call: .
clone_size: many
j_call: TRBJ2-7
v_call: TRBV20-1
cdr3_aa: CSAPHPLSYEQYF
cdr3_nt: TGCAGTGCTCCTCATCCCCTCTCCTACGAGCAGTACTTC

d_call: .
clone_size: many
j_call: TRBJ1-2
v_call: TRBV20-1
cdr3_aa: CSARVLLGGYTF
cdr3_nt: TGCAGTGCTAGAGTCCTCTTGGGAGGCTACACCTTC

d_call: .
clone_size: many
j_call: TRBJ2-7
v_call: TRBV19
cdr3_aa: CASSRPGGPYEQYF
cdr3_nt: TGTGCCAGTAGTAGACCCGGGGGTCCCTACGAGCAGTACTTC

d_call: .
clone_size: few
j_call: TRBJ1-6
v_call: TRBV7-8
cdr3_aa: CASSQQDYNSPLHF
cdr3_nt: TGTGCCAGCAGCCAGCAAGACTATAATTCACCCCTCCACTTT

d_call: TRBD2
clone_size: many
j_call: TRBJ2-7
v_call: TRBV5-1
cdr3_aa: CASSPGLAGALEQYF
cdr3_nt: TGCGCCAGCAGCCCCGGACTAGCGGGGGCCCTCGAGCAGTACTTC

d_call: .
clone_size: many
j_call: TRBJ1-6
v_call: TRBV6-1
cdr3_aa: CASSEFHGGSPLHF
cdr3_nt: TGTGCCAGCAGTGAATTCCACGGGGGTTCACCCCTCCACTTT

d_call: .
clone_size: many
j_call: TRBJ1-5
v_call: TRBV6-1
cdr3_aa: CASSESGYQPQHF
cdr3_nt: TGTGCCAGCAGTGAATCAGGGTACCAGCCCCAGCATTTT

d_call: TRBD1
clone_size: .
j_call: TRBJ2-5
v_call: TRBV7-6
cdr3_aa: CASILGQGAWETRYF
cdr3_nt: TGTGCCAGCATCTTAGGACAGGGGGCCTGGGAGACCCGGTACTTC

d_call: .
clone_size: many
j_call: TRBJ2-7
v_call: TRBV6-1
cdr3_aa: CASSRTLQDGQYF
cdr3_nt: TGTGCCAGCAGCCGGACACTCCAAGATGGGCAGTACTTC

d_call: .
clone_size: many
j_call: TRBJ1-1
v_call: TRBV12-3/TRBV12-4
cdr3_aa: CASSVRDGHEAFF
cdr3_nt: TGTGCCAGCAGTGTTCGGGACGGTCATGAAGCTTTCTTT